The rows below give T cell receptor beta chains drawn from one sample of a study of T cell responses to AZD1222 COVID-19 vaccine. Profiling relied on immunoSEQ multiplex PCR, and the TCRdb table lists in-frame clones only, not all of them. The sample records under 70,000 clones, approximately 80% being singletons. The sequenced sample was peripheral blood, obtained 28 days after the second AZD1222 dose. These receptors were collected from an adult who received the AZD1222 COVID-19 vaccine. The CDR3 runs from the conserved cysteine through the conserved F or W. The order of the fields is V gene, clone size, D gene, J gene, CDR3 DNA, CDR3 protein. A D gene is named only where the DNA matches it firmly. Size is stated for part of the rows, as once, few or many counts, or as a class when the clone is expanded.

TRBV5-5	.	.	TRBJ1-1	TGTGCCAGCAGCCAACCGGTCGGGTTGAACACTGAAGCTTTCTTT	CASSQPVGLNTEAFF
TRBV3-1/TRBV3-2	.	.	TRBJ1-1	TGTGCCAGCAGCCAAGGCAATTCGGGCGAAAAGGGGAACACTGAAGCTTTCTTT	CASSQGNSGEKGNTEAFF
TRBV29-1	.	.	TRBJ1-1	TGCAGCGTTGAACAGACCATGAACACTGAAGCTTTCTTT	CSVEQTMNTEAFF
TRBV10-2	.	TRBD2	TRBJ2-7	TGCGCCAGCTCGGGAGGGTACTACGAGCAGTACTTC	CASSGGYYEQYF
TRBV28	once	TRBD1	TRBJ1-4	TGTGCCAGCAGTTTACCGGGGACAGGGAATGAAAAACTGTTTTTT	CASSLPGTGNEKLFF
TRBV3-1/TRBV3-2	.	.	TRBJ1-5	TGTGCCAGCAGCCAAGGAGGGGCATGGCAGCCCCAGCATTTT	CASSQGGAWQPQHF
TRBV5-6	few	.	TRBJ2-4	TGTGCCAGCAGCTTGGCGGCGGCTCTAGACATTCAGTACTTC	CASSLAAALDIQYF
TRBV19	.	.	TRBJ1-5	TGTGCCAGTAGTATAAGGCCCCCGGGCAATCAGCCCCAGCATTTT	CASSIRPPGNQPQHF
TRBV30	once	.	TRBJ2-5	TGTGCCTGGAGTGTACGGAGGATCCAAGAGACCCAGTACTTC	CAWSVRRIQETQYF
TRBV11-2	.	.	TRBJ1-5	TGTGCCAGCAGCTCCCAGGGCGCGCAGCCCCAGCATTTT	CASSSQGAQPQHF